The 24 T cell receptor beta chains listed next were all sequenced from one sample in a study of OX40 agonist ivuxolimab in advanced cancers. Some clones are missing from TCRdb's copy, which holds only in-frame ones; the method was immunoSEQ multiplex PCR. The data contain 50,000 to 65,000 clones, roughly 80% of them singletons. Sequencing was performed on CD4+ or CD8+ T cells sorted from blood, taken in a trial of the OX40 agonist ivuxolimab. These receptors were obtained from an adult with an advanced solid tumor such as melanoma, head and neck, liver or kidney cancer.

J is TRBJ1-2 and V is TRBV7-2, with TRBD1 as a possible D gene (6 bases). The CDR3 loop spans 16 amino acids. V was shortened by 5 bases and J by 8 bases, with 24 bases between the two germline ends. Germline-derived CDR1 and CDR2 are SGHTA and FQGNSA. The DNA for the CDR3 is TGTGCCAGCAGCCCGCGAATTGGGGGGGGCGCTGGAGGCTACACCTTC. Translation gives CASSPRIGGGAGGYTF.

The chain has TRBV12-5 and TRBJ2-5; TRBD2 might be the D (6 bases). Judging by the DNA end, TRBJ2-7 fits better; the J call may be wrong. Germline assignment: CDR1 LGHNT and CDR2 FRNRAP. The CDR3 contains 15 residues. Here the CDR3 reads CASVLGEDRSYEQYF. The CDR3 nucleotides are TGTGCTAGTGTCTTGGGGGAGGATCGGTCCTACGAGCAGTACTTC.

The CDR3, as DNA: TGTGCCAGCAGCTTAGATAGAGGGGGGGAGCAGTTCTTC. It encodes CASSLDRGGEQFF. The V and J genes are TRBV7-7 and TRBJ2-1, with D perhaps TRBD1 or TRBD2 (6 bases each). The germline CDR1 and CDR2 sequences are SSHAT and FNYEAQ (reference sequence). The CDR3 runs 13 residues. Trimming pared 1 base from V and 10 bases from J, leaving 11 bases between.

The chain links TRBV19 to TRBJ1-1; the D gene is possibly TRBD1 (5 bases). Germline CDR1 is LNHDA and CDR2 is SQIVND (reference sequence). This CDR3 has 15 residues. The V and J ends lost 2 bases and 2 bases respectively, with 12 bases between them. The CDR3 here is CASSITVGANTEAFF. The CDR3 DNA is TGTGCCAGTAGTATAACCGTAGGGGCCAACACTGAAGCTTTCTTT.

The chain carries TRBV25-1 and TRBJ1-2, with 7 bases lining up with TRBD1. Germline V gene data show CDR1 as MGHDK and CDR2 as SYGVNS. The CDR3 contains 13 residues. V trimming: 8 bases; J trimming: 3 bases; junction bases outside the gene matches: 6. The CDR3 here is CASRTGDDYGYTF. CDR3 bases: TGTGCCAGCCGTACAGGGGATGACTATGGCTACACCTTC.

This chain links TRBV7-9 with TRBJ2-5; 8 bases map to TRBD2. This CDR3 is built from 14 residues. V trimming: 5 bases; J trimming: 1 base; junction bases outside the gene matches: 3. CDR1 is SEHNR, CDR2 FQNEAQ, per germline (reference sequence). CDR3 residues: CASSQGTSQETQYF. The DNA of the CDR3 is TGTGCCAGCAGCCAAGGGACTAGCCAAGAGACCCAGTACTTC.

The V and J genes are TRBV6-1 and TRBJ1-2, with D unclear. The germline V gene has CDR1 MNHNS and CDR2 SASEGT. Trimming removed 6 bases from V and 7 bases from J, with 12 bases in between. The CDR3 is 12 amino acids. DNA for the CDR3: TGTGCCAGCAGCACTTATTCGGTTGGCTACACCTTC. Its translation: CASSTYSVGYTF.

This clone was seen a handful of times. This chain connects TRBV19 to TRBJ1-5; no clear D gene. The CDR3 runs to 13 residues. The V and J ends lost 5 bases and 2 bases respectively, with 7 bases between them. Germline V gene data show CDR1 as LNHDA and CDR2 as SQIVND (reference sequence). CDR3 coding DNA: TGTGCCAGTAGTCGGGTGGGCAATCAGCCCCAGCATTTT. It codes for CASSRVGNQPQHF.

The chain's CDR3 is CASSFRSYNSPLHF. The CDR3 DNA sequence: TGTGCCAGCAGTTTTCGGTCCTATAATTCACCCCTCCACTTT. This rearrangement joins TRBV27 to TRBJ1-6; no clear D gene. Looked up from germline, CDR1 is MNHEY and CDR2 is SMNVEV (reference sequence). The CDR3 contains 14 residues. V lost 3 bases and J lost 1, with 4 bases in between.

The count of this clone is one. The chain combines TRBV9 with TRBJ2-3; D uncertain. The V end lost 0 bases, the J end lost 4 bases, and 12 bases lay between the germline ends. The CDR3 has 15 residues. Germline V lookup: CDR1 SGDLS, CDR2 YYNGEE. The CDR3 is CASSVAPVWADTQYF. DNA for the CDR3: TGTGCCAGCAGCGTAGCACCCGTCTGGGCAGATACGCAGTATTTT.

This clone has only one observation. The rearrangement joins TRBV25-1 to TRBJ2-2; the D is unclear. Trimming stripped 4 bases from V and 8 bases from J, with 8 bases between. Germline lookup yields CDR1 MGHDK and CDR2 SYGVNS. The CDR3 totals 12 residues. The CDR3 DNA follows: TGTGCCAGCAGTGGGCAACCGGGGGAGCTGTTTTTT. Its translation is CASSGQPGELFF.

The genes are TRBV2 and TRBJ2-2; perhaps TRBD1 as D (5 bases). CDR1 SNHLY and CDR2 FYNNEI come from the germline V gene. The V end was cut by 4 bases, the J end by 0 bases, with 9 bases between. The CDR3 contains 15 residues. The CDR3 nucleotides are TGTGCCAGCAGTGTAGGGGAAGCGAACACCGGGGAGCTGTTTTTT. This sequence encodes CASSVGEANTGELFF.

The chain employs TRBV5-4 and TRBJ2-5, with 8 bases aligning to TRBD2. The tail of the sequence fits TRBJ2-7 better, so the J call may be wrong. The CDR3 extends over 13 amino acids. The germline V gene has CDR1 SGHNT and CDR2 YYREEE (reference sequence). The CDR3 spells CASSSGGGYEQYF. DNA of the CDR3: TGTGCCAGCAGCTCCGGGGGGGGATACGAGCAGTACTTC.

The CDR3: CASSGQENYGYTF. CDR3 coding DNA: TGCGCCAGCAGCGGACAGGAGAACTATGGCTACACCTTC. This chain links TRBV5-1 with TRBJ1-2, with TRBD1 matching 7 bases. CDR1 and CDR2 (germline): SGHRS, YFSETQ. This CDR3 spans 13 amino acids. V gave up 4 bases and J gave up 2 bases; unmatched junction bases: 2.

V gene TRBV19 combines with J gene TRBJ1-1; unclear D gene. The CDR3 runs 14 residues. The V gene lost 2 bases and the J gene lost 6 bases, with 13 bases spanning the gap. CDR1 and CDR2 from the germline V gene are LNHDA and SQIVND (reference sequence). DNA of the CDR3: TGTGCCAGTAGTATAAGCCGGGTATCAGCTGAAGCTTTCTTT. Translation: CASSISRVSAEAFF.

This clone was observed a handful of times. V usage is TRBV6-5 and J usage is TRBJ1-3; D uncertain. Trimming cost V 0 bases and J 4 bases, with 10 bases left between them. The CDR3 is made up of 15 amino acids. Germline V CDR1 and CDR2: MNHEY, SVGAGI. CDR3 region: CASSYSRQSGNTIYF. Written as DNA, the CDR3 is TGTGCCAGCAGTTACTCGAGGCAGTCGGGAAACACCATATATTTT.

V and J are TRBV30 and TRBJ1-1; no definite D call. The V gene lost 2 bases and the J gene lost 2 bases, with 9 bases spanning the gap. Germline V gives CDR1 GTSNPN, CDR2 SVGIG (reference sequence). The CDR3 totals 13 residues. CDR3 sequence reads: CAWSSGTNTEAFF. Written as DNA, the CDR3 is TGTGCCTGGAGTAGTGGAACCAACACTGAAGCTTTCTTT.

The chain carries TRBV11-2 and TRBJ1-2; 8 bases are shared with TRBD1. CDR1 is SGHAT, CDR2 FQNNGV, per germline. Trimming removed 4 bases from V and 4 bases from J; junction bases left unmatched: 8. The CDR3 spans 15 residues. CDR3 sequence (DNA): TGTGCCAGCAGCTCGCAGGGGGCGCAGGGCTATGGCTACACCTTC. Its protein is CASSSQGAQGYGYTF.

This chain's CDR3 is CASSPSGGLGNTEAFF. The CDR3 nucleotides read TGTGCCAGCTCACCGTCAGGGGGGCTGGGGAACACTGAAGCTTTCTTT. The chain has TRBV18 and TRBJ1-1; 7 bases are a match to TRBD1. The CDR3 covers 16 residues. Germline CDR1 reads KGHSH; CDR2 reads LQKENI. The trim removed 3 bases at V and 1 base at J, leaving 8 bases unmatched.

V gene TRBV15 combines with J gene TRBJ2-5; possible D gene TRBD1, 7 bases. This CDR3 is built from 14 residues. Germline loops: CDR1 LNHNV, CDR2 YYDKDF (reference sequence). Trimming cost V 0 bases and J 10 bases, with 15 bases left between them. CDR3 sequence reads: CATSRDSRGTVQYF. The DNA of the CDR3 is TGTGCCACCAGCAGAGATTCTCGGGGGACAGTCCAGTACTTC.

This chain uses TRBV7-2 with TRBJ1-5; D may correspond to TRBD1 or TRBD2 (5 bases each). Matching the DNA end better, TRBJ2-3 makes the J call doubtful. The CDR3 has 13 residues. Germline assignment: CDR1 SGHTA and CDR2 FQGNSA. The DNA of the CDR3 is TGTGCCAGCAGCAACCGGGGCAATCAGCCCCAGTATTTT. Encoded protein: CASSNRGNQPQYF.

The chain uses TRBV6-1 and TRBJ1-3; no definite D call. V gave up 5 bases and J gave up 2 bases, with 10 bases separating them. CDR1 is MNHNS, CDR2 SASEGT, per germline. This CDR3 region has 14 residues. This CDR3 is CASSLGLTGNTIYF. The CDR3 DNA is TGTGCCAGCAGTCTCGGTCTAACTGGAAACACCATATATTTT.

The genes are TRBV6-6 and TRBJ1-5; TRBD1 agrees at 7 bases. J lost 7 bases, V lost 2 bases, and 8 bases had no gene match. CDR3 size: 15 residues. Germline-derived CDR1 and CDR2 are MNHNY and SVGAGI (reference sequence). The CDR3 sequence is CASSYADRAEQPQHF. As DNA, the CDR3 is TGTGCCAGCAGTTACGCTGACAGGGCCGAACAGCCCCAGCATTTT.

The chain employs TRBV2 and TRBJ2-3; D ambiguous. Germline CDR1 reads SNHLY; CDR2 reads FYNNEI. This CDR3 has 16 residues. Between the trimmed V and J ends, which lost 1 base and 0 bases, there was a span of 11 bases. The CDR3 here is CASSEVWVASTDTQYF. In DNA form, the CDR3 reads TGTGCCAGCAGTGAAGTGTGGGTAGCTAGCACAGATACGCAGTATTTT. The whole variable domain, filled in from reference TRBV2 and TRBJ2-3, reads EPEVTQTPSHQVTQMGQEVILRCVPISNHLYFYWYRQILGQKVEFLVSFYNNEISEKSEIFDDQFSVERPDGSNFTLKIRSTKLEDSAMYFCASSEVWVASTDTQYFGPGTRLTVL.